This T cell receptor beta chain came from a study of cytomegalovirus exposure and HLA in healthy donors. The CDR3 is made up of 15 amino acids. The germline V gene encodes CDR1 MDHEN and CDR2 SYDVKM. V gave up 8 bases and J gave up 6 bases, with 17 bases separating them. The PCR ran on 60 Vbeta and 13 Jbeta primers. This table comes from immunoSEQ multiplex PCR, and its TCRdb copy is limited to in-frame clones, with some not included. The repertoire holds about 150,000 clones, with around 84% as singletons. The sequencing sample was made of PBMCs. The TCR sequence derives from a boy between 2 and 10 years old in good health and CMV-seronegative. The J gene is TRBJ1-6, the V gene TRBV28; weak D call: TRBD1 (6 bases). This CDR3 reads CASQYLQGRNSPLHF. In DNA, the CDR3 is TGTGCCAGCCAATATTTACAGGGCCGTAATTCACCCCTCCACTTT. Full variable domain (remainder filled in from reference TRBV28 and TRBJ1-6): DVKVTQSSRYLVKRTGEKVFLECVQDMDHENMFWYRQDPGLGLRLIYFSYDVKMKEKGDIPEGYSVSREKKERFSLILESASTNQTSMYLCASQYLQGRNSPLHFGNGTRLTVT.